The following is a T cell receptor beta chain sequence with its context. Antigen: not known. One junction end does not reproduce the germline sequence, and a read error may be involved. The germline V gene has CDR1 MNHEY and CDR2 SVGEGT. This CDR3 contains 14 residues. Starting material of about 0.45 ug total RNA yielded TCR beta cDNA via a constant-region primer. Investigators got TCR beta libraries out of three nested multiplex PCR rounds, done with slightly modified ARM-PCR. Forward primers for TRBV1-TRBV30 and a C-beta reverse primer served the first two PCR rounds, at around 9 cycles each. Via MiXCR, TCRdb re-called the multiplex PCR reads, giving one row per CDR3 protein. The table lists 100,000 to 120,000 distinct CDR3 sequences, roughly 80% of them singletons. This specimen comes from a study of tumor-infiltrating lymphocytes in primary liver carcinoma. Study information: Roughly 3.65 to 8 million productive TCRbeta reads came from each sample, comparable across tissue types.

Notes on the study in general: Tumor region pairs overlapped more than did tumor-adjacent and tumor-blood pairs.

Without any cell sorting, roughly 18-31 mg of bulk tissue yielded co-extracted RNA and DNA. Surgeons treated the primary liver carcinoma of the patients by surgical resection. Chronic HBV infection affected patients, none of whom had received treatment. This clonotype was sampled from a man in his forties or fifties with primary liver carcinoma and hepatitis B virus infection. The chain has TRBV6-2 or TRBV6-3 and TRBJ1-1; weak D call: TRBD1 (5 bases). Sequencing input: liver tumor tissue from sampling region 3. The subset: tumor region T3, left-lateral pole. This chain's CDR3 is CASSYYRGNTEAFF. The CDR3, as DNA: TGTGCCAGTAGTTACTATAGGGGGAACACTGAAGCTTTCTTT.